The source of this T cell receptor beta chain is a study of neurological immune-mediated disorders. The wider study: Multiple sclerosis patients numbering 34 comprised roughly 30 relapsing-remitting and 3 secondary progressive patients. Whole-study results and caveats: Multiple sclerosis patients had less TCR clonal expansion than even healthy controls, unlike HTLV-1-associated myelopathy. Because no CDR3 amino acid sequences were shared across subjects by expanded clones, private repertoires were suggested in all groups.

5'RACE employing 10-nucleotide random UMIs yielded the cDNA. Via MiXCR, TCRdb re-called the 5' RACE reads, giving one row per CDR3 protein. The sample has around 130,000 distinct CDR3 sequences; roughly 3.2% are singletons. Germline-derived CDR1 and CDR2 are SQVTM and ANQGSEA. V was pared by 4 bases and J by 2 bases, with 17 bases between. The CDR3 contains 15 residues. This clonotype showed up many times. What it binds is unknown. The chain couples TRBV29-1 to TRBJ2-5; D is possibly TRBD1 (6 bases). The sequence was collected from a woman under 40 with multiple sclerosis. Source material: PBMCs. Here the CDR3 DNA reads TGCAGCGTTGGGGTACAGGGTACGGCTCAAGAGACCCAGTACTTC. Its protein is CSVGVQGTAQETQYF.